The clone carrying this TCR beta chain was detected a few times. The antigen is undetermined. Profiling relied on immunoSEQ multiplex PCR, and the TCRdb table lists in-frame clones only, not all of them. This table holds 3,500 to 5,000 clones, 60% to 80% found once. The data stem from a study of tumor-infiltrating lymphocytes in localized non-small cell lung cancer. Looking at the study overall: The cohort mixed smokers and never-smokers, several histologies, and some post-neoadjuvant-chemotherapy samples.

Per the germline V gene, CDR1 is SGHTA and CDR2 is FQGTGA. Deletions cut 8 bases from V and 0 bases from J, with 5 bases between. The CDR3 loop spans 11 amino acids. Study-level points and caveats: Tumors had more T cell infiltration than uninvolved lung, per TCRbeta sequencing and CD3 counts. Technical variation could not be separated from intratumor heterogeneity here.

Sequenced: uninvolved lung tissue not adjacent to the tumor. This TCR was recovered from a human donor with non-small cell lung cancer. The chain has TRBV7-3 and TRBJ2-7; D is ambiguous. This chain's CDR3 is CASGNSYEQYF. The DNA for the CDR3 is TGTGCCAGCGGCAACTCCTACGAGCAGTACTTC. The variable domain in full, with the rest retrieved from reference TRBV7-3 and TRBJ2-7, is GAGVSQTPSNKVTEKGKYVELRCDPISGHTALYWYRQSLGQGPEFLIYFQGTGAADDSGLPNDRFFAVRPEGSVSTLKIQRTERGDSAVYLCASGNSYEQYFGPGTRLTVT.